This T cell receptor beta chain originates from a study of T-cell reconstitution after alpha-beta-depleted transplantation in children. Preparation of the TCRbeta library involved a method that used unique molecular identifiers. Via MiXCR, TCRdb re-called the PCR reads, giving one row per CDR3 protein. The profile covers some 550,000 distinct CDR3 sequences, with about 23% appearing a single time and over 12% taken by the ten largest. Study-wide findings and caveats: Some patients' high day-60 TCRbeta diversity was attributed to recipient cells surviving conditioning.

For this clonotype: Its antigen is undetermined.

Germline CDR1 and CDR2: DFQATT and SNEGSKA (reference sequence). Trimming left V 6 bases short and J 0 bases short, with 18 bases between. The CDR3 has 15 residues. Sequenced material: PBMCs, mostly from graft donor cells, taken 360 days after TCRalphabeta/CD19-depleted stem cell transplant. The sequence was collected from a boy under two years old who had a stem cell transplant for acute myeloid leukemia, so the T cells may come from the graft donor. V and J are TRBV20-1 and TRBJ2-7, with D maybe TRBD1 (7 bases). The CDR3 DNA follows: TGCAGTGCGGAGGGACAGCTAAGCGTCTCCTACGAGCAGTACGTC. It specifies CSAEGQLSVSYEQYV.